This TCR beta chain was identified during a study of T cell responses to AZD1222 COVID-19 vaccine listed by TCRdb under 2021. A note on the overall study: TCR sequencing covered more than 230 trial participants: roughly 200 given two doses of AZD1222 and 26 given two doses of MenACWY control vaccine. Enrollment into the trials was organized by age into subgroups of 18-55, 56-69 and 70-plus years, and those subgroups contained around 150, 28 and 57 TCR-sequenced participants, respectively.

The CDR3 regions of human TCRbeta chains were analyzed by immunosequencing. The authors processed their data as follows. Repertoire TCRs were checked for matches against a reference library of SARS-CoV-2-specific TCRs that had been generated using the MIRA antigen-specificity platform. Breadth was defined as the fraction of unique TCRs that were SARS-CoV-2-associated, and depth was defined as the fraction of total T cells that were SARS-CoV-2-associated. Each spike-specific TCR was assigned to its reactive spike region and to a CD4 or CD8 class using the MIRA data. Log10-transformed breadth and depth values were compared by one-way ANOVA with Sidak's multiple comparisons tests. Drawn from immuneACCESS, this table holds only the in-frame rearrangements with V and J called that TCRdb kept. Clones are partly lost; checked studies trace under half to an unresolved V gene and leave the rest unexplained. V, J and clone size are those of that table, while D and trimming were read from the DNA. Present in this sample are more than 100,000 clones, 65% to 90% of which were seen just once. The ten biggest clones cover 6.5% to 8.5% of the sample.

What the research found in general, with its limitations: Conclusions about previously exposed vaccinees are limited, since just five or six AZD1222 recipients were seropositive for SARS-CoV-2 at baseline. Epitopes outside the regions mutated in the B.1.351 and B.1.1.7 variants were reportedly recognized by nearly half of the unique spike-specific TCRs. The whole spike protein was spanned by vaccine-associated CD4 TCRs, and dominant responses were seen in regions 160-218 and 743-854. A significant rise in spike-specific TCR breadth and depth was observed after two AZD1222 doses relative to day 0 and relative to MenACWY recipients. Because no day 14 peak-response samples were available, repertoires were characterized only after the peak T cell response. In the small 56-69-year group, the increase in depth fell short of significance, most likely because of low power. Participants were mostly white British, with more females than males. The authors suggested clonal diversity may have been underestimated.

The time point label on this specimen signifies: about 28 days (+/-7) after the second vaccine dose. This sample's treatment or condition label indicates: meningococcal conjugate vaccine given as trial control. The vaccinee samples were drawn from two UK trials, COV001 and COV002, one of which was a single-blind randomized controlled phase 2/3 trial testing AZD1222 (ChAdOx1 nCoV-19) in healthy adults. For TCRbeta chain sequencing, PBMC samples from trial participants were taken at day 0 and at day 28 after the second dose. Of note for this clone: What this receptor recognizes is not known. Base qualities are missing; no much larger clone stands one base away.

Source: peripheral blood, taken 28 days after the second dose of the MenACWY control vaccine. The sequence derives from an adult who received the MenACWY meningococcal vaccine as a control.

The CDR3 region reads CASTFGQPDTQYF. The DNA reads TGCGCCAGTACATTCGGGCAGCCAGATACGCAGTATTTT. The chain couples TRBV10-2 to TRBJ2-3, with the D gene uncertain. Including the terminal cysteine and phenylalanine, the CDR3 comprises 13 residues. Only the CDR3 portion is preserved as DNA: 39 bases, with reading frame beginning at the first base. Based on the germline V gene, the CDR1 and CDR2 sequences are WSHSY and SAAADI. V is pared back by 9 bases and J by 4 bases, with 14 bases lying between the germline termini.